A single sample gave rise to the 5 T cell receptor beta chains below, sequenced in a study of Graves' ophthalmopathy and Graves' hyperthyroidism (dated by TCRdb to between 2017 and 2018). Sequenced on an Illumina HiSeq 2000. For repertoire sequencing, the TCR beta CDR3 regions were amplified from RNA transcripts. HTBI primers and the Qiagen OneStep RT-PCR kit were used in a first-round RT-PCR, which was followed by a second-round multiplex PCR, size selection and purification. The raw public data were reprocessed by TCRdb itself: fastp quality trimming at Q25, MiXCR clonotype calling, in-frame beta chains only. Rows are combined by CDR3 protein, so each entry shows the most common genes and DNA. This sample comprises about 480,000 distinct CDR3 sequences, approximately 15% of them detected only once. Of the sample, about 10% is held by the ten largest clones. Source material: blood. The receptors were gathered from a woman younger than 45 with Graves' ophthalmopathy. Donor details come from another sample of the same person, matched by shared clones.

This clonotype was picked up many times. The CDR3 DNA reads TGTGCCAGCAGCAAAACAGGGGTCGAGCAGTACTTC. Its protein product is CASSKTGVEQYF. This chain uses TRBV11-2 with TRBJ2-7; 7 nucleotides align to TRBD1. Germline V CDR1 and CDR2: SGHAT, FQNNGV. The CDR3 runs 12 residues. Trimming removed 5 bases from V and 6 bases from J; junction bases left unmatched: 4.

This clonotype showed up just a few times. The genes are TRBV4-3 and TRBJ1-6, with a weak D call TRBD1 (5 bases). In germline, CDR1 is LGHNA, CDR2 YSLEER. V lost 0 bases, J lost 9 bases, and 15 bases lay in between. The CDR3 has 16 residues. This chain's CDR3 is CASSQDWLGVGSPLHF. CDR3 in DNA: TGCGCCAGCAGCCAAGATTGGTTGGGGGTCGGTTCACCCCTCCACTTT.

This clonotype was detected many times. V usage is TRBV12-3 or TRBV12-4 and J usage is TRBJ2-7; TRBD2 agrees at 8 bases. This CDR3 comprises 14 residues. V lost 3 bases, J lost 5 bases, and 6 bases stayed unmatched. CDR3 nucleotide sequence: TGTGCCAGCAGTTTCGCGGGGGGTTTAAACGAGCAGTACTTC. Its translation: CASSFAGGLNEQYF.

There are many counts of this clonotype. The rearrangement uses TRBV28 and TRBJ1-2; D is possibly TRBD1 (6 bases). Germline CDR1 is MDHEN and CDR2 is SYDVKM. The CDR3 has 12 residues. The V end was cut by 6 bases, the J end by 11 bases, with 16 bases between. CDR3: CASRWTAVWYTF. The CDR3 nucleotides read TGTGCCAGCAGGTGGACAGCGGTTTGGTACACCTTC.

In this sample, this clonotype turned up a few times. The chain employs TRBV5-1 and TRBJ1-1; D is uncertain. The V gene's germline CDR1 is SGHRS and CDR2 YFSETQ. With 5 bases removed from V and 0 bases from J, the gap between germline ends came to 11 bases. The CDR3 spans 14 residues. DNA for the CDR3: TGCGCCAGCAGGTATAATGCTGTGAACACTGAAGCTTTCTTT. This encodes CASRYNAVNTEAFF.